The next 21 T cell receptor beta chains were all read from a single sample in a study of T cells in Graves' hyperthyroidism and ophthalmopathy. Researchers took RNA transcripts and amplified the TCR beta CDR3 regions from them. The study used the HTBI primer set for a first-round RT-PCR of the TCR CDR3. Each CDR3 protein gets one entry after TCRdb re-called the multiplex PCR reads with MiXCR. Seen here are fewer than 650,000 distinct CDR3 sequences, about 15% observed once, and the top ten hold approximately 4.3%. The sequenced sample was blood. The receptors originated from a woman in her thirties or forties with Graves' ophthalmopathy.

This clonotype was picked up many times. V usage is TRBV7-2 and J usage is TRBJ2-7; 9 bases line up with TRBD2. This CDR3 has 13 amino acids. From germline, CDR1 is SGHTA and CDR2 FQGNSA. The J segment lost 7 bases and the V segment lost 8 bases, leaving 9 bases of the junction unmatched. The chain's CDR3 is CASHSGSGWEQYF. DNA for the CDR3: TGTGCCAGCCATAGCGGGAGTGGGTGGGAGCAGTACTTC.

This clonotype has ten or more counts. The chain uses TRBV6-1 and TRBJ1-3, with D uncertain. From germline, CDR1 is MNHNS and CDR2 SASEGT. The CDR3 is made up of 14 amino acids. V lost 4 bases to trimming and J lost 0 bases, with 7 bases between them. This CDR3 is CASSGGVSGNTIYF. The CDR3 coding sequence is TGTGCCAGCAGTGGTGGGGTCTCTGGAAACACCATATATTTT.

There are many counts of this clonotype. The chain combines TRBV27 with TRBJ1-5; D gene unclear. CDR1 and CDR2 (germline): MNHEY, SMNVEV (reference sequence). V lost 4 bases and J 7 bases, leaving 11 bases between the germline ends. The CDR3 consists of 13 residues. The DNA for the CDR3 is TGTGCCAGCAGTTCCTCCCGAGGGCAGCCCCAGCATTTT. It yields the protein CASSSSRGQPQHF.

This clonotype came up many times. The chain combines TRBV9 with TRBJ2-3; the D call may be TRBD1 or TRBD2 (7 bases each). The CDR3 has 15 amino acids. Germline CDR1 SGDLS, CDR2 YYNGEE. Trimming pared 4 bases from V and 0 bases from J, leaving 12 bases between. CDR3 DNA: TGTGCCAGCAGCCCAGGGGGGGAGAGCACAGATACGCAGTATTTT. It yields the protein CASSPGGESTDTQYF.

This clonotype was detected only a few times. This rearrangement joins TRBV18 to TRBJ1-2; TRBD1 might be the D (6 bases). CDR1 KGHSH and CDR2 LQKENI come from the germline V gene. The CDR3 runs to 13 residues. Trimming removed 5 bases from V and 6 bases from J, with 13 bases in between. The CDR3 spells CASSTTGIDGYTF. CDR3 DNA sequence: TGTGCCAGCTCAACTACAGGGATTGATGGCTACACCTTC.

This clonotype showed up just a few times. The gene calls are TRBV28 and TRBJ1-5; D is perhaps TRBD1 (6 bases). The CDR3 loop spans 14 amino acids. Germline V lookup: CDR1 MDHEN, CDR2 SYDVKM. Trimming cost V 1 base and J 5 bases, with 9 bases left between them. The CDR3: CASSLLQGDQPQHF. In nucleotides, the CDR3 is TGTGCCAGCAGTTTATTACAGGGTGATCAGCCCCAGCATTTT.

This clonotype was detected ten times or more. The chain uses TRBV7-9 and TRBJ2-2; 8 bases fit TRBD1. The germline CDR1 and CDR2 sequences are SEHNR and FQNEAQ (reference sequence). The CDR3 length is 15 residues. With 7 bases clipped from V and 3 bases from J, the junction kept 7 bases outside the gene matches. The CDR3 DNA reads TGTGCCAGCACTCCCGACAGGGGCGACACCGGGGAGCTGTTTTTT. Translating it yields CASTPDRGDTGELFF.

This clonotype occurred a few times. CDR3 DNA: TGTGCCAGCAGCTTTATGGGGCCTAGCACTGGAAACACCATATATTTT. This translates into CASSFMGPSTGNTIYF. The chain has TRBV28 and TRBJ1-3; TRBD1 might be the D (5 bases). This CDR3 is built from 16 residues. Looked up from germline, CDR1 is MDHEN and CDR2 is SYDVKM. The V end lost 6 bases, the J end lost 2 bases, and 17 bases lay between the germline ends.

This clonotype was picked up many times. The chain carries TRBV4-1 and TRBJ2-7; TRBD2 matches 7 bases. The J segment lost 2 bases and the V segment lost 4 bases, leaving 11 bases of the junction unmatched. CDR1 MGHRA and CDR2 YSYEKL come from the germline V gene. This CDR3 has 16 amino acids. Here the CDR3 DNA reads TGCGCCAGCAGCCCCCGAGGTAGGGCGGGGGCCTACGAGCAGTACTTC. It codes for CASSPRGRAGAYEQYF.

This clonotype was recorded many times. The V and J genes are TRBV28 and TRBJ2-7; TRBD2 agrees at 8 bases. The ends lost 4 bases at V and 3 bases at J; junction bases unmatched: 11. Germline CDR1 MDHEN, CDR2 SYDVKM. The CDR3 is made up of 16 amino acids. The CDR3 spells CASSSPAGGTDYEQYF. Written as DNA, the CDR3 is TGTGCCAGCAGTTCGCCCGCGGGGGGTACGGACTACGAGCAGTACTTC.

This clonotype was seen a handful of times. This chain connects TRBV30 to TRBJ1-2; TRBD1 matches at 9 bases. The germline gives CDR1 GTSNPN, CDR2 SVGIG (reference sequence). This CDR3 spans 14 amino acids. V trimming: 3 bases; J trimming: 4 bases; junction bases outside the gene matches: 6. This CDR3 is CAWSPDRGGYGYTF. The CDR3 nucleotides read TGTGCCTGGAGCCCGGACAGGGGAGGCTATGGCTACACCTTC.

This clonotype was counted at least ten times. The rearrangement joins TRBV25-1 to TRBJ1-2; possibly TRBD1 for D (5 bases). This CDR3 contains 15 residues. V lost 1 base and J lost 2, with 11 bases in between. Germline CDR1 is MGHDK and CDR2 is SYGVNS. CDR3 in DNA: TGTGCCAGCAGTGAATGGGACGGCTTCAACTATGGCTACACCTTC. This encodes CASSEWDGFNYGYTF.

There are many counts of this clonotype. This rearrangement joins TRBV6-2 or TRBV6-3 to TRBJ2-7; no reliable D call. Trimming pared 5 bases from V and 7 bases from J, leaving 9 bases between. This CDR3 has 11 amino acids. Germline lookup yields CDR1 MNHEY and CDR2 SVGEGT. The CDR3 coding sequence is TGTGCCAGCAGTCTGACCGAGGAGCAGTACTTC. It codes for CASSLTEEQYF.

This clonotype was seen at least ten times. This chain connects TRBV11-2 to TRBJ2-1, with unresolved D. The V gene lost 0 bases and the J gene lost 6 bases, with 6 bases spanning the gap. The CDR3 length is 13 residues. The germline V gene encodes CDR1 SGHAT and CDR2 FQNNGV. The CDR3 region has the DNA TGTGCCAGCAGCTTAGATCTCGGCAATGAGCAGTTCTTC. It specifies CASSLDLGNEQFF.

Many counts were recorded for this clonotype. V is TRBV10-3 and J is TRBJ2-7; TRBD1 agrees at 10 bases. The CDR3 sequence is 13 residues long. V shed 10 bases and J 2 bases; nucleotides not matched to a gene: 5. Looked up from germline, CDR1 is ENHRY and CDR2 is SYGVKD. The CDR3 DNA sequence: TGTGCCACAAAGGGACAGGGGACCTACGAGCAGTACTTC. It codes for CATKGQGTYEQYF.

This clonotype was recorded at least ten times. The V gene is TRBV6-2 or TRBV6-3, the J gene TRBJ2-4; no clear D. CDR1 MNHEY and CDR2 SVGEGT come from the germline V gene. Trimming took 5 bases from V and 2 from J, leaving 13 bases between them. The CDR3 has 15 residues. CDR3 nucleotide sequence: TGTGCCAGCAGTCCCGCGGACGGGTCCAAAAACATTCAGTACTTC. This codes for CASSPADGSKNIQYF.

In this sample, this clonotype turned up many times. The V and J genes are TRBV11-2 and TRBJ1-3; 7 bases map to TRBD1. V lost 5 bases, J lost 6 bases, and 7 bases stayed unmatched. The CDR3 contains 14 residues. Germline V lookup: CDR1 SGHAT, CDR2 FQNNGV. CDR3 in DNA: TGTGCCAGCAGCCCCGGGACAGCGTTAAACACCATATATTTT. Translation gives CASSPGTALNTIYF.

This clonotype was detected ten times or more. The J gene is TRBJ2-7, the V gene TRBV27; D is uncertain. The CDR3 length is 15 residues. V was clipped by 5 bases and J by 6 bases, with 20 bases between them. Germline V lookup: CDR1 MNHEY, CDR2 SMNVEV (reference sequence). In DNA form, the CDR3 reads TGTGCCAGCAGTCCCTATCCCGTCGAGGTGGGCGAGCAGTACTTC. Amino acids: CASSPYPVEVGEQYF.

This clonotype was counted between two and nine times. The CDR3 DNA reads TGTGCCAGCAGTGCGACTTTAGAGACCCAGTACTTC. This translates into CASSATLETQYF. This chain connects TRBV6-1 to TRBJ2-5; D ambiguous. This CDR3 contains 12 residues. With 4 bases removed from V and 4 bases from J, the gap between germline ends came to 7 bases. The germline V gene has CDR1 MNHNS and CDR2 SASEGT.

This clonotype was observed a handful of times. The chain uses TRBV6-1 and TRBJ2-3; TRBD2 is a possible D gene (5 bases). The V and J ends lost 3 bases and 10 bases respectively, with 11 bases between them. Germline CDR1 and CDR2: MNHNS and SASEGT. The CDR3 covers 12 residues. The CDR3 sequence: CASSDVIAPQYF. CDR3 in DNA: TGTGCCAGCAGTGATGTTATAGCGCCGCAGTATTTT.

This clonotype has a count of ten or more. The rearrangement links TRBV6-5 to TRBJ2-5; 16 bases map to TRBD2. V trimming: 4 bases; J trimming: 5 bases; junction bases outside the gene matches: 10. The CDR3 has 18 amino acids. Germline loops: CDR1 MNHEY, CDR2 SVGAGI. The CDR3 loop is CASSLPGLAGGPGETQYF. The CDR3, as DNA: TGTGCCAGCAGTTTACCGGGACTAGCGGGAGGGCCTGGTGAGACCCAGTACTTC.